A single sample is the source of the 19 T cell receptor beta chains below, sequenced in a study of T-cell reconstitution after alpha-beta-depleted transplantation in children. Preparing the TCRbeta library involved the use of unique molecular identifiers. TCRdb re-called the PCR reads with MiXCR, one entry per CDR3 protein. The repertoire consists of over 550,000 distinct CDR3 sequences, with about 10% occurring once and the leading ten covering less than 4.5%. The sample consisted of PBMCs from the stem cell graft donor, taken from the stem cell graft. These receptors all come from a human donor who donated a stem cell graft to a child with acute myeloid leukemia.

The table lists this clonotype with a few counts. This chain uses TRBV12-3 or TRBV12-4 with TRBJ2-3; 12 bases are a match to TRBD2. This CDR3 spans 16 amino acids. V trimming: 3 bases; J trimming: 5 bases; junction bases outside the gene matches: 6. CDR3 in amino acids: CASSLGTSGQIDTQYF. As DNA, the CDR3 is TGTGCCAGCAGTTTGGGGACTAGCGGGCAGATAGATACGCAGTATTTT.

This clonotype was found many times. The rearrangement links TRBV7-2 to TRBJ1-5; 8 bases align to TRBD1. CDR1 and CDR2 (germline): SGHTA, FQGNSA. This CDR3 contains 15 residues. The ends lost 4 bases at V and 2 bases at J; junction bases unmatched: 4. Written as DNA, the CDR3 is TGTGCCAGCAGCTCTGGACAGGGCCGCAATCAGCCCCAGCATTTT. Amino acids: CASSSGQGRNQPQHF.

This clonotype was picked up many times. A junction end diverges from the germline sequence, so it may reflect a read error. The chain is built from TRBV7-2 and TRBJ2-2; D is ambiguous. Germline-derived CDR1 and CDR2 are SGHTA and FQGNSA. The CDR3 loop spans 13 amino acids. The CDR3 DNA sequence: TGTGCCAGCAGCTCCTCGAACGCCGGGGAGCTGTTTTTT. It is translated as CASSSSNAGELFF.

This chain connects TRBV19 to TRBJ2-1; possible D gene TRBD1, 5 bases. V was trimmed by 4 bases and J by 8 bases, leaving 9 bases between them. From germline, CDR1 is LNHDA and CDR2 SQIVND (reference sequence). This CDR3 region has 12 residues. CDR3 region: CASSTQTDEQFF. In nucleotides, the CDR3 is TGTGCCAGTAGTACCCAGACAGATGAGCAGTTCTTC. Full variable domain (outside the CDR3, taken from reference TRBV19 and TRBJ2-1): DGGITQSPKYLFRKEGQNVTLSCEQNLNHDAMYWYRQDPGQGLRLIYYSQIVNDFQKGDIAEGYSVSREKKESFPLTVTSAQKNPTAFYLCASSTQTDEQFFGPGTRLTVL.

The chain couples TRBV6-5 to TRBJ2-4, with 7 positions matching TRBD1. V was pared by 6 bases and J by 8 bases, with 16 bases of the junction left unmatched. The CDR3 is 16 amino acids. CDR1 is MNHEY and CDR2 is SVGAGI in the germline V gene. The CDR3 reads CASSRSFRGTADIQYF. The DNA for the CDR3 is TGTGCCAGCAGCCGATCCTTTCGAGGGACAGCAGACATTCAGTACTTC.

This clonotype was counted only a few times. The chain has TRBV4-2 and TRBJ2-1; 9 bases agree with TRBD1. This CDR3 spans 16 amino acids. V trimming: 0 bases; J trimming: 7 bases; junction bases outside the gene matches: 7. The germline V gene encodes CDR1 LGHNA and CDR2 YNFKEQ. The chain's CDR3 is CASSQDGQGLRNEQFF. DNA for the CDR3: TGTGCCAGCAGCCAAGACGGACAGGGGCTGAGGAATGAGCAGTTCTTC.

This clonotype came up many times. The V gene is TRBV5-1, the J gene TRBJ2-3, with TRBD2 identical over 14 bases. This CDR3 spans 17 amino acids. Germline CDR1 SGHRS, CDR2 YFSETQ. J lost 6 bases, V lost 0 bases, and 6 bases had no gene match. The CDR3 DNA reads as TGCGCCAGCAGCTTGGGGGGACTAGCGGGAGTTCCCGATACGCAGTATTTT. Translation: CASSLGGLAGVPDTQYF.

The chain links TRBV7-9 to TRBJ1-1; D uncertain. Trimming pared 5 bases from V and 1 base from J, leaving 8 bases between. Germline-derived CDR1 and CDR2 are SEHNR and FQNEAQ (reference sequence). This CDR3 is built from 13 residues. CDR3 amino acids: CASSPLENTEAFF. The CDR3 DNA sequence: TGTGCCAGCAGCCCTCTGGAGAACACTGAAGCTTTCTTT.

This clonotype was detected ten times or more. CDR3 DNA sequence: TGCGCCAGCAGCTTGGGGGTTGGATACTCCTACGAGCAGTACTTC. Its protein product is CASSLGVGYSYEQYF. The genes are TRBV5-1 and TRBJ2-7; D unclear. The CDR3 spans 15 residues. Trimming shortened V by 0 bases and J by 0 bases, and 10 bases separated the two germline ends. The V gene's germline CDR1 is SGHRS and CDR2 YFSETQ.

This clonotype was detected a few times. The gene calls are TRBV6-5 and TRBJ2-1, with 13 bases aligning to TRBD2. This CDR3 region has 16 residues. V lost 5 bases, J lost 10 bases, and 11 bases stayed unmatched. The germline V gene has CDR1 MNHEY and CDR2 SVGAGI. CDR3 protein: CASSRGTSGIFREQFF. For the CDR3, the DNA is TGTGCCAGCAGTAGGGGGACTAGCGGGATATTCCGGGAGCAGTTCTTC.

This clonotype has at least ten counts. The rearrangement uses TRBV28 and TRBJ2-1, with a tentative D call TRBD2 (5 bases). V was shortened by 5 bases and J by 0 bases, with 17 bases between the two germline ends. The CDR3 has 17 amino acids. From germline, CDR1 is MDHEN and CDR2 SYDVKM. The CDR3 DNA reads as TGTGCCAGCAGTGTATACTCCGGGATCACCTCCTACAATGAGCAGTTCTTC. Translating it yields CASSVYSGITSYNEQFF.

This chain joins TRBV7-9 and TRBJ2-5; D is unclear. Trimming removed 5 bases at V and 2 bases at J, with 15 bases between. Germline assignment: CDR1 SEHNR and CDR2 FQNEAQ (reference sequence). The CDR3 runs to 15 residues. Written as DNA, the CDR3 is TGTGCCAGCAGCCCAGCATCGGCAGGTCAAGAGACCCAGTACTTC. Translated: CASSPASAGQETQYF.

This clonotype turned up a few times. This chain's CDR3 is CASREDGTNTEAFF. DNA of the CDR3: TGTGCCAGCAGGGAGGACGGAACGAACACTGAAGCTTTCTTT. The chain joins TRBV6-1 to TRBJ1-1; D unclear. Trimming shortened V by 6 bases and J by 1 base, and 12 bases separated the two germline ends. CDR3 length equals 14 residues. Germline CDR1 MNHNS, CDR2 SASEGT.

This chain connects TRBV4-2 to TRBJ2-1; TRBD2 matches at 8 bases. Germline V gene lookup returns CDR1 LGHNA and CDR2 YNFKEQ. After removal of 8 bases from V and 6 bases from J, the junction contained 6 bases not matched to a gene. The CDR3 has 13 amino acids. As DNA, the CDR3 is TGTGCCAGCCGGGGGGGGACGGCCAATGAGCAGTTCTTC. It encodes CASRGGTANEQFF.

The V and J genes are TRBV5-1 and TRBJ2-5; 10 bases line up with TRBD2. Germline-derived CDR1 and CDR2 are SGHRS and YFSETQ. CDR3 length: 16 amino acids. V lost 2 bases to trimming and J lost 1 base; unmatched junction nucleotides: 5. The CDR3 here is CASSLIAGGFQETQYF. The CDR3 region has the DNA TGCGCCAGCAGCTTAATAGCGGGAGGTTTCCAAGAGACCCAGTACTTC.

This clonotype was recorded many times. The rearrangement uses TRBV15 and TRBJ2-1; D gene uncertain. Trimming cost V 5 bases and J 9 bases, with 23 bases left between them. The CDR3 has 16 residues. Germline assignment: CDR1 LNHNV and CDR2 YYDKDF (reference sequence). The CDR3: CATSQTLTLASSEQFF. CDR3 nucleotides: TGTGCCACCAGCCAAACCCTTACATTGGCTAGTAGTGAGCAGTTCTTC.

The chain carries TRBV12-3 or TRBV12-4 and TRBJ1-1; D might be TRBD1 (6 bases). The CDR3 consists of 12 residues. V dropped 6 bases and J dropped 7 bases, with 12 bases sitting between them. The CDR3 nucleotides read TGTGCCAGCAGCCACGGACAGAGTGAAGCTTTCTTT. Protein product: CASSHGQSEAFF.

The chain has TRBV20-1 and TRBJ2-3; TRBD1 agrees at 12 bases. V trimming: 4 bases; J trimming: 7 bases; junction bases outside the gene matches: 6. Germline lookup yields CDR1 DFQATT and CDR2 SNEGSKA (reference sequence). The CDR3 length is 14 residues. CDR3: CSATAGQGAYTQYF. DNA of the CDR3: TGCAGTGCTACCGCGGGACAGGGGGCTTATACGCAGTATTTT.

This clonotype was detected a few times. V and J are TRBV5-1 and TRBJ1-2; maybe TRBD1 (6 bases). V shed 4 bases and J shed 8 bases, with 15 bases lying between them. Germline assignment: CDR1 SGHRS and CDR2 YFSETQ. The CDR3 runs to 13 residues. CDR3 DNA: TGCGCCAGCAGCATACAGGGTTTAGAAGGCTACACCTTC. It specifies CASSIQGLEGYTF.